The clone carrying this TCR beta chain was counted between two and nine times. Its target is unknown. The data stem from a study of molecular identifiers for immune sequencing clone quantification. Study-level findings and limits: Clones exceeding 20 RNA copies carried over 97% of effector molecules but under 1% of naive-cell molecules.

With 10%, 30% or 50% of RNA, roughly 20,000 to 1,000,000 naive CD8 T cells were sequenced. Listed TCR primers, together with previously described methods, were used for the bulk TCR libraries. MiXCR was run by TCRdb on the PCR reads, yielding one entry per CDR3 protein. The sample carries about half a million distinct CDR3 sequences, about a fifth recorded once. Input material: naive CD8+ T cells from blood, with Jurkat cell RNA spiked in. The subset was: FACS-sorted CD8+CD4-CCR7+CD45RA+ naive T cells. This clonotype was obtained from a human donor in good health. Some libraries in this study had Jurkat cell RNA spiked in.

The CDR3 DNA is TGTGCCAGCAGCTTTCTAGCGGATTACACAGATACGCAGTATTTT. Protein sequence: CASSFLADYTDTQYF. This chain connects TRBV5-4 to TRBJ2-3; 7 bases line up with TRBD2. V was clipped by 2 bases and J by 2 bases; unmatched bases: 5. Germline V gene sequence: CDR1 SGHNT, CDR2 YYREEE (reference sequence). The CDR3 has 15 residues.